This is a list of T cell receptor beta chains from one sample in a study of a mutant IDH1 vaccine in newly diagnosed glioma. The antigens these receptors bind are not known. Using immunoSEQ multiplex PCR, the repertoire was profiled, and TCRdb retains in-frame clones only, with some absent. This table has around 56,000 clones, 65% to 90% appearing once. Here the sequenced sample was PBMCs, taken from a glioma patient whose treatment included an IDH1 peptide vaccine. These receptors came from a woman aged 18-35 years with glioma. Some clones in this sample may be carry-over from other donors' samples. Both conserved end residues are part of each CDR3. D genes are given only for firm matches. Where a row states a size, it is once, few, many or the class of an expanded clone; other rows omit it.

V gene	D gene	clone size	J gene	CDR3 protein	CDR3 DNA
TRBV10-1	.	.	TRBJ2-1	CASSEYPDNEQFF	TGCGCCAGCAGTGAATATCCGGACAATGAGCAGTTCTTC
TRBV18	.	.	TRBJ1-6	CASSEQVVRYNSPLHF	TGTGCCAGCTCAGAACAGGTGGTGCGGTATAATTCACCCCTCCACTTT
TRBV23-1	.	.	TRBJ2-7	CASSPLDYRSQYF	TGCGCCAGCAGTCCACTTGATTACAGGTCGCAGTACTTC
TRBV9	.	once	TRBJ2-7	CASSVGGGTDEQYF	TGTGCCAGCAGCGTAGGCGGGGGCACCGACGAGCAGTACTTC
TRBV1	.	.	TRBJ2-1	CTSSQRLTWQFF	TGCACCAGCAGCCAGCGGCTAACCTGGCAGTTCTTC
TRBV6-1	.	.	TRBJ2-3	CASSPQFLGTDTQYF	TGTGCCAGCAGTCCCCAGTTTTTGGGCACAGATACGCAGTATTTT
TRBV7-8	.	.	TRBJ2-5	CASSKADETQYF	TGTGCCAGCAGCAAAGCCGACGAGACCCAGTACTTC
TRBV7-9	TRBD1	.	TRBJ1-1	CASSFSGQAEAFF	TGTGCCAGCAGCTTTTCCGGACAGGCTGAAGCTTTCTTT
TRBV27	.	.	TRBJ1-2	CASSRGGDYGYTF	TGTGCCAGCAGTCGAGGGGGAGACTATGGCTACACCTTC
TRBV23-1	.	once	TRBJ2-2	CASSQSGSTGELFF	TGCGCCAGCAGTCAATCTGGCAGCACCGGGGAGCTGTTTTTT
TRBV5-6	.	.	TRBJ1-3	CASSLLGGENTIYF	TGTGCCAGCAGCTTATTAGGAGGGGAAAACACCATATATTTT
TRBV9	TRBD1	.	TRBJ1-2	CASSVSPTGEVYGYTF	TGTGCCAGCAGCGTGTCGCCGACAGGGGAAGTCTATGGCTACACCTTC
TRBV14	.	.	TRBJ1-2	CASSRPGIHGYTF	TGTGCCAGCAGCCGACCAGGGATTCATGGCTACACCTTC
TRBV9	.	.	TRBJ1-2	CASSPRTDSNYGYTF	TGTGCCAGCAGCCCACGGACCGATTCTAACTATGGCTACACCTTC
TRBV6-6	TRBD1	.	TRBJ1-1	CASILPGGAFF	TGTGCCAGCATCCTTCCAGGGGGAGCTTTCTTT
TRBV19	TRBD1	.	TRBJ2-1	CASRKDRSSYNEQFF	TGTGCCAGTAGGAAGGACAGGAGCTCCTACAATGAGCAGTTCTTC
TRBV25-1	.	.	TRBJ2-5	CASSANEWVQETQYF	TGTGCCAGCAGTGCAAACGAATGGGTGCAAGAGACCCAGTACTTC
TRBV6-1	TRBD1	.	TRBJ2-7	CASSEDLRLTGRSEQYF	TGTGCCAGCAGTGAAGACCTCCGGTTGACAGGGCGCTCCGAGCAGTACTTC
TRBV7-2	TRBD1	.	TRBJ2-5	CASSLVDRAQETQYF	TGTGCCAGCAGCTTAGTGGACAGGGCCCAAGAGACCCAGTACTTC